This T cell receptor beta chain was observed in a study of shared clonotypes between healthy human individuals. Study-wide results and limits: The expectation was that sequencing depth would affect clonotype sharing among donors. Genetic and exposure-history diversity was limited by the small donor number.

Researchers divided each subset's genomic DNA evenly across several immunoSEQ plates. Data came from immunoSEQ multiplex PCR; TCRdb stores just in-frame clones and leaves some out. Here the sample spans approximately 530,000 clones, 90% to 96% being singletons. Details on this clone: Its target is unknown.

The germline V gene encodes CDR1 SGHRS and CDR2 YFSETQ. Losses at the gene ends were 0 bases for V and 8 bases for J; bases not matched to a gene: 11. This CDR3 is built from 16 residues. The clonotype was recovered from a woman in her 30s in good health. The chain joins TRBV5-1 to TRBJ2-1; 7 bases are a match to TRBD2. The material sequenced was naive CD4+ T cells sorted from blood. The subset was: CD45RA+ positively selected. This chain's CDR3 is CASSLVLGTTRDEQFF. As DNA, the CDR3 is TGCGCCAGCAGCTTGGTCTTAGGGACTACCCGCGATGAGCAGTTCTTC.